This T cell receptor beta chain was profiled in a study of blood T cell repertoires in COVID-19. About the study: Specimens from acute and convalescent COVID-19 originated in the United States, Italy and Spain. The cDNA or gDNA used as material had been derived from T cells, B-cell-depleted T cells, or PBMCs.

In the original analysis: For nucleated cells, counts were estimated from reference gene primer amplification. Profiling relied on immunoSEQ multiplex PCR, and the TCRdb table lists in-frame clones only, not all of them. That table supplies the V and J calls and clone size; D and trimming were determined from the DNA. The top ten clones hold 4.5% to 5.5% of a sample with about 160,000 clones, around 93% of them seen once. Germline V CDR1 and CDR2: LGHDT, YNNKEL (reference sequence). V was shortened by 3 bases and J by 4 bases, with 7 bases between the two germline ends. The CDR3 contains 13 residues.

The sample consisted of peripheral blood. The receptor comes from a woman aged 50 to 60 with acute or convalescent COVID-19. The V gene is TRBV3-1 (or the pseudogene TRBV3-2), the J gene TRBJ1-5, with D possibly matching TRBD1 (6 bases). CDR3 coding DNA: TGTGCCAGCAGCCATCAGGGGAATCAGCCCCAGCATTTT. Its translation: CASSHQGNQPQHF.